What follows are 20 T cell receptor beta chains derived from one specimen sequenced in a study of blood T cell repertoires in COVID-19. Data came from immunoSEQ multiplex PCR; TCRdb stores just in-frame clones and leaves some out. The top ten clones hold over 0.5% of a sample with 150,000 or so clones, around 80% of them seen once. What was sequenced was peripheral blood. These receptors were collected from a man aged 60 to 75 with acute or convalescent COVID-19.

The V gene is TRBV18, the J gene TRBJ1-1, with a possible D match to TRBD1 (6 bases). The CDR3 covers 15 residues. Germline V lookup: CDR1 KGHSH, CDR2 LQKENI. Trimming cost V 5 bases and J 3 bases, with 16 bases left between them. CDR3 loop: CASSLRQAGDTEAFF. The CDR3 nucleotides read TGTGCCAGCTCATTAAGACAGGCAGGGGACACTGAAGCTTTCTTT.

This rearrangement joins TRBV6-1 to TRBJ2-7, with TRBD1 matching 9 bases. Germline values: CDR1 MNHNS, CDR2 SASEGT. The CDR3 covers 14 residues. J was trimmed by 2 bases and V by 3 bases; bases with no gene match: 2. The CDR3 nucleotides are TGTGCCAGCAGTGACCGGGACAGGGCCTACGAGCAGTACTTC. Encoded protein: CASSDRDRAYEQYF.

This chain connects TRBV6-2 or TRBV6-3 to TRBJ2-7, with a possible D match to TRBD1 (6 bases). This CDR3 has 16 residues. Germline-derived CDR1 and CDR2 are MNHEY and SVGEGT. Trimming cost V 3 bases and J 2 bases, with 17 bases left between them. The CDR3 reads CASSYMFRGRAYEQYF. The CDR3 DNA sequence: TGTGCCAGCAGTTATATGTTTAGGGGGAGAGCCTACGAGCAGTACTTC.

The V gene is TRBV5-5, the J gene TRBJ2-3, with 11 bases that match TRBD2. J gave up 5 bases and V 0 bases, and 8 bases lay outside the gene matches. From germline, CDR1 is SGHKS and CDR2 YYEKEE (reference sequence). This CDR3 comprises 17 residues. The chain's CDR3 is CASSLALAGGQGDTQYF. The DNA for the CDR3 is TGTGCCAGCAGCTTGGCGCTAGCGGGGGGCCAGGGAGATACGCAGTATTTT. Complete variable domain (other parts from reference TRBV5-5 and TRBJ2-3): DAGVTQSPTHLIKTRGQQVTLRCSPISGHKSVSWYQQVLGQGPQFIFQYYEKEERGRGNFPDRFSARQFPNYSSELNVNALLLGDSALYLCASSLALAGGQGDTQYFGPGTRLTVL.

The chain carries TRBV28 and TRBJ1-2; D gene unclear. Looked up from germline, CDR1 is MDHEN and CDR2 is SYDVKM. V lost 7 bases and J 8 bases, leaving 14 bases between the germline ends. The CDR3 extends over 12 amino acids. CDR3 DNA: TGTGCCAGCACAGCCCGGGCGGGGGGCTACACCTTC. This codes for CASTARAGGYTF.

The V call is TRBV7-2, the J call TRBJ2-1; TRBD1 agrees at 7 bases. Germline V gene sequence: CDR1 SGHTA, CDR2 FQGNSA. The J segment lost 9 bases and the V segment lost 6 bases, leaving 5 bases of the junction unmatched. The CDR3 has 12 residues. For the CDR3, the DNA is TGTGCCAGCAGTCGACAGGGCTTTGAGCAGTTCTTC. Protein: CASSRQGFEQFF. Looking up the rest from reference TRBV7-2 and TRBJ2-1 gives the full variable domain: GAGVSQSPSNKVTEKGKDVELRCDPISGHTALYWYRQSLGQGLEFLIYFQGNSAPDKSGLPSDRFSAERTGGSVSTLTIQRTQQEDSAVYLCASSRQGFEQFFGPGTRLTVL.

The genes are TRBV9 and TRBJ2-3, with 9 positions matching TRBD2. Germline CDR1 SGDLS, CDR2 YYNGEE. Trimming removed 3 bases from V and 2 bases from J; junction bases left unmatched: 7. The CDR3 consists of 16 residues. Here the CDR3 reads CASSAYLAGYTDTQYF. CDR3 coding DNA: TGTGCCAGCAGCGCATACCTAGCGGGGTACACAGATACGCAGTATTTT.

The V and J genes are TRBV5-5 and TRBJ2-5; TRBD1 matches 7 bases. V shed 4 bases and J 1 base; nucleotides not matched to a gene: 4. This CDR3 has 14 residues. CDR1 is SGHKS and CDR2 is YYEKEE in the germline V gene (reference sequence). In DNA, the CDR3 is TGTGCCAGCAGCGCCAGGGGGATCCAAGAGACCCAGTACTTC. Amino acid sequence: CASSARGIQETQYF.

CDR3 sequence reads: CASSFLLQGSYTF. The CDR3 bases are TGTGCCAGCAGTTTCCTCCTACAGGGTTCGTACACCTTC. The gene calls are TRBV28 and TRBJ1-2; tentative D call: TRBD1 (6 bases). V was trimmed by 3 bases and J by 11 bases, leaving 16 bases between them. The CDR3 is 13 amino acids. Per the germline V gene, CDR1 is MDHEN and CDR2 is SYDVKM.

DNA for the CDR3: TGTGCCAGCAGTGAACAGGGCCTCTATGGCTACACCTTC. Its translation is CASSEQGLYGYTF. The chain carries TRBV2 and TRBJ1-2, with a possible D match to TRBD1 (5 bases). The CDR3 consists of 13 residues. CDR1 SNHLY and CDR2 FYNNEI come from the germline V gene. V was trimmed by 2 bases and J by 4 bases, leaving 8 bases between them.

The chain is built from TRBV9 and TRBJ2-1, with 8 bases aligning to TRBD2. The CDR3 contains 16 residues. V shed 0 bases and J 4 bases; nucleotides not matched to a gene: 6. The germline gives CDR1 SGDLS, CDR2 YYNGEE. The CDR3 DNA is TGTGCCAGCAGCGTAGGAATAGCGGGGAGTTACAATGAGCAGTTCTTC. Translation: CASSVGIAGSYNEQFF. The full variable domain, its missing parts supplied by reference TRBV9 and TRBJ2-1, is DSGVTQTPKHLITATGQRVTLRCSPRSGDLSVYWYQQSLDQGLQFLIQYYNGEERAKGNILERFSAQQFPDLHSELNLSSLELGDSALYFCASSVGIAGSYNEQFFGPGTRLTVL.

Only one count was recorded for this clone. The chain carries TRBV5-6 and TRBJ2-7; 14 bases line up with TRBD2. Germline V gene sequence: CDR1 SGHDT, CDR2 YYEEEE. This CDR3 comprises 15 residues. With V trimmed by 1 base and J by 12 bases, 9 bases remained unmatched. The CDR3 loop is CASSLFGTSGGNGYF. The CDR3 DNA sequence: TGTGCCAGCAGCTTGTTCGGGACTAGCGGGGGAAATGGGTACTTC.

This clone has a single count. V gene TRBV7-9 combines with J gene TRBJ2-7; perhaps TRBD1 as D (6 bases). V lost 4 bases and J lost 3, with 19 bases in between. Per the germline V gene, CDR1 is SEHNR and CDR2 is FQNEAQ (reference sequence). There are 16 residues in the CDR3. Written as DNA, the CDR3 is TGTGCCAGCAGCTCAAAAGGACAGACGCTAGACTACGAGCAGTACTTC. Protein sequence: CASSSKGQTLDYEQYF.

The genes are TRBV14 and TRBJ2-5, with 10 positions matching TRBD2. The germline CDR1 and CDR2 sequences are SGHDN and FVKESK. Unmatched junction bases numbered 8, after V lost 8 bases and J lost 5 bases. CDR3 size: 14 residues. The CDR3 region has the DNA TGTGCCAGCTCCTCTAGCGGGGGCGTGGAGACCCAGTACTTC. This translates into CASSSSGGVETQYF.

In its sample, this clone was seen once. The rearrangement links TRBV9 to TRBJ2-3; D is undetermined. The CDR3 sequence is 15 residues long. The germline CDR1 and CDR2 sequences are SGDLS and YYNGEE. Trimming pared 0 bases from V and 0 bases from J, leaving 8 bases between. CDR3 protein: CASSVGSTSTDTQYF. CDR3 in DNA: TGTGCCAGCAGCGTAGGGTCCACAAGCACAGATACGCAGTATTTT. The whole variable domain, remainder taken from reference TRBV9 and TRBJ2-3, is DSGVTQTPKHLITATGQRVTLRCSPRSGDLSVYWYQQSLDQGLQFLIQYYNGEERAKGNILERFSAQQFPDLHSELNLSSLELGDSALYFCASSVGSTSTDTQYFGPGTRLTVL.

The chain links TRBV24-1 to TRBJ2-3, with TRBD2 matching over 9 bases. The CDR3 sequence is 14 residues long. Germline lookup yields CDR1 KGHDR and CDR2 SFDVKD. Germline trimming cut 9 bases from V and 6 bases from J; bases unmatched to any gene: 9. CDR3 amino acids: CATRGAGGQDTQYF. CDR3 coding DNA: TGTGCCACCCGAGGGGCGGGGGGGCAGGATACGCAGTATTTT.

V gene TRBV5-4 combines with J gene TRBJ1-2; D is undetermined. Trimming left V 0 bases short and J 0 bases short, with 6 bases between. Germline V CDR1 and CDR2: SGHNT, YYREEE (reference sequence). The CDR3 consists of 14 residues. The CDR3 region is CASSLDLANYGYTF. The CDR3 DNA reads as TGTGCCAGCAGCTTGGATTTAGCTAACTATGGCTACACCTTC.

Points on this clone: Mismatch with germline at one junction end may stem from a read error. This chain connects TRBV6-1 to TRBJ2-3, with 9 bases that match TRBD1. Germline-derived CDR1 and CDR2 are MNHNS and SASEGT. The CDR3 covers 14 residues. DNA for the CDR3: TGTGCCAGCAGGGAAGGGACAGGGCCAGATACGCAGTATTTT. This encodes CASREGTGPDTQYF.

Concerning this clone itself: The same CDR3 is also encoded by other DNA sequences in this sample. This sequence joins TRBV18 and TRBJ2-1, with TRBD2 identical over 13 bases. The CDR3 has 16 amino acids. Germline values: CDR1 KGHSH, CDR2 LQKENI. The V and J ends lost 4 bases and 4 bases, in that order; junction bases with no gene match: 4. CDR3: CASSLGTSGIYNEQFF. The CDR3 DNA sequence: TGTGCCAGCTCACTCGGGACTAGCGGGATATACAATGAGCAGTTCTTC.

The chain combines TRBV7-2 with TRBJ2-3; maybe TRBD1 (7 bases). Germline V lookup: CDR1 SGHTA, CDR2 FQGNSA. CDR3 length equals 13 residues. Trimming stripped 4 bases from V and 6 bases from J, with 11 bases between. The CDR3 coding sequence is TGTGCCAGCAGCTCACAGGGGAGGGATACGCAGTATTTT. Protein: CASSSQGRDTQYF.